The 16 T cell receptor beta chains below were found in one sample sequenced in a study of control samples from healthy donors and cancer patients. Assay: immunoSEQ multiplex PCR; the TCRdb copy retains only in-frame clones and omits some. This sample has some 120,000 clones, with about 92% found just once. Sequencing was carried out using PBMCs. These receptors all stem from a man older than 75 with head and neck cancer.

The chain recombines TRBV19 with TRBJ1-4, with D hard to call. CDR3 length: 17 residues. Trimming cost V 2 bases and J 10 bases, with 23 bases left between them. The germline gives CDR1 LNHDA, CDR2 SQIVND (reference sequence). In DNA, the CDR3 is TGTGCCAGTAGTATATACTCCCCGGACCCTTTAGAAGGAAAACTGTTTTTT. It encodes CASSIYSPDPLEGKLFF.

This chain joins TRBV19 and TRBJ2-7; TRBD1 matches at 8 bases. The germline V gene has CDR1 LNHDA and CDR2 SQIVND (reference sequence). J was trimmed by 3 bases and V by 6 bases; bases with no gene match: 4. This CDR3 spans 13 amino acids. The chain's CDR3 is CASSPGTGYEQYF. The CDR3 nucleotides read TGTGCCAGTAGCCCCGGGACAGGCTACGAGCAGTACTTC.

The genes are TRBV25-1 and TRBJ1-1; tentative D call: TRBD1 (5 bases). CDR3 length: 13 residues. The germline V gene encodes CDR1 MGHDK and CDR2 SYGVNS. Trimming took off 7 bases at V and 4 bases at J, with 13 bases between the two ends. CDR3 sequence: CASTLGAATEAFF. Here the CDR3 DNA reads TGTGCCAGCACCCTTGGGGCGGCCACTGAAGCTTTCTTT.

The CDR3 here is CASSYSMKQNYGYTF. The CDR3 nucleotides read TGTGCCAGCAGTTACTCGATGAAACAGAACTATGGCTACACCTTC. The rearrangement uses TRBV6-2 or TRBV6-3 and TRBJ1-2; no definite D call. V was cut by 0 bases and J by 2 bases, with 10 bases left in between. The CDR3 sequence is 15 residues long. Looked up from germline, CDR1 is MNHEY and CDR2 is SVGEGT.

The chain couples TRBV5-5 to TRBJ1-5; unclear D gene. Germline V lookup: CDR1 SGHKS, CDR2 YYEKEE (reference sequence). This CDR3 has 13 amino acids. V shed 0 bases and J shed 10 bases, with 11 bases lying between them. Written as DNA, the CDR3 is TGTGCCAGCAGCTTGGTGGCCGACGGTCCCCAGCATTTT. Amino acids: CASSLVADGPQHF.

V gene TRBV11-2 combines with J gene TRBJ2-1, with 9 bases lining up with TRBD2. Trimming at V came to 3 bases and at J to 3 bases, leaving 6 bases not matched to a gene. The CDR3 runs to 16 residues. Germline V lookup: CDR1 SGHAT, CDR2 FQNNGV. CDR3 DNA: TGTGCCAGCAGCTTTGGCGGGGGGGGAGTCTACAATGAGCAGTTCTTC. Amino acid sequence: CASSFGGGGVYNEQFF.

The chain joins TRBV5-5 to TRBJ1-2; 8 bases agree with TRBD1. Losses at the gene ends were 4 bases for V and 2 bases for J; bases not matched to a gene: 16. Per germline, CDR1 SGHKS and CDR2 YYEKEE (reference sequence). The CDR3 spans 18 residues. The chain's CDR3 is CASSLQGGSGTRNYGYTF. CDR3 DNA sequence: TGTGCCAGCAGCCTACAGGGGGGCTCCGGAACCCGCAACTATGGCTACACCTTC.

V and J are TRBV4-2 and TRBJ2-2; D could derive from TRBD1 or TRBD2 (5 bases each). This CDR3 has 16 residues. V was cut by 0 bases and J by 6 bases, with 14 bases left in between. Germline CDR1 and CDR2: LGHNA and YNFKEQ. This CDR3 reads CASSQDPGPGSGELFF. The CDR3 bases are TGTGCCAGCAGCCAAGATCCAGGGCCGGGGTCCGGGGAGCTGTTTTTT.

The chain is built from TRBV5-1 and TRBJ2-1, with D possibly being TRBD2 (6 bases). Trimming took off 5 bases at V and 5 bases at J, with 17 bases between the two ends. CDR3 length: 15 amino acids. CDR1 is SGHRS, CDR2 YFSETQ, per germline. CDR3 protein: CASRFSGTGNNEQFF. DNA of the CDR3: TGCGCCAGCAGATTCTCTGGGACTGGAAACAATGAGCAGTTCTTC.

V and J are TRBV7-2 and TRBJ1-4; TRBD1 agrees at 7 bases. With V trimmed by 3 bases and J by 3 bases, 7 bases remained unmatched. CDR1 and CDR2 from the germline V gene are SGHTA and FQGNSA. This CDR3 is built from 16 residues. This chain's CDR3 is CASSLWSTGPNEKLFF. In nucleotides, the CDR3 is TGTGCCAGCAGCTTGTGGTCGACAGGGCCTAATGAAAAACTGTTTTTT.

This clone is a singleton in its sample. V usage is TRBV7-8 and J usage is TRBJ2-5; D is possibly TRBD2 (6 bases). CDR1 and CDR2 (germline): SGHVS, FQNEAQ. This CDR3 is built from 15 residues. V gave up 5 bases and J gave up 5 bases, with 18 bases separating them. The DNA of the CDR3 is TGTGCCAGCAGCCCGGGAGTAGAGGGTACGGAGACCCAGTACTTC. Protein: CASSPGVEGTETQYF.

This rearrangement joins TRBV5-1 to TRBJ2-1, with D uncertain. The CDR3 runs to 15 residues. V was shortened by 4 bases and J by 0 bases, with 11 bases between the two germline ends. Germline V gives CDR1 SGHRS, CDR2 YFSETQ. CDR3 sequence: CASSLDQSSYNEQFF. The CDR3, as DNA: TGCGCCAGCAGCCTCGACCAGAGCTCCTACAATGAGCAGTTCTTC.

V and J are TRBV5-1 and TRBJ2-3, with D unresolved. Germline V gives CDR1 SGHRS, CDR2 YFSETQ. Deletions cut 0 bases from V and 2 bases from J, with 10 bases between. The CDR3 length is 15 residues. CDR3 sequence reads: CASSLAGSDTDTQYF. The CDR3 DNA follows: TGCGCCAGCAGCTTGGCCGGGTCAGACACAGATACGCAGTATTTT.

This clone came up a few times. This sequence joins TRBV5-1 and TRBJ1-2; TRBD1 is a possible D gene (6 bases). V was pared by 0 bases and J by 5 bases, with 11 bases between. The CDR3 totals 14 residues. Germline values: CDR1 SGHRS, CDR2 YFSETQ. CDR3 amino acids: CASSLGAGVYGYTF. The CDR3 DNA reads as TGCGCCAGCAGCTTGGGTGCAGGGGTTTATGGCTACACCTTC.

This sequence joins TRBV27 and TRBJ2-7; D gene uncertain. Between the trimmed V and J ends, which lost 1 base and 2 bases, there was a span of 15 bases. Germline loops: CDR1 MNHEY, CDR2 SMNVEV (reference sequence). CDR3 length equals 16 residues. CDR3 protein: CASSLLGGVGTYEQYF. In nucleotides, the CDR3 is TGTGCCAGCAGTTTATTAGGTGGGGTAGGAACCTACGAGCAGTACTTC.

The chain recombines TRBV5-4 with TRBJ2-7; the D gene is possibly TRBD1 (5 bases). The V gene lost 1 base and the J gene lost 5 bases, with 13 bases spanning the gap. This CDR3 spans 14 amino acids. Germline CDR1 is SGHNT and CDR2 is YYREEE (reference sequence). CDR3 sequence reads: CASSLNVGPNEQYF. As DNA, the CDR3 is TGTGCCAGCAGCTTGAACGTGGGGCCTAACGAGCAGTACTTC. Full variable domain (missing parts from reference TRBV5-4 and TRBJ2-7): ETGVTQSPTHLIKTRGQQVTLRCSSQSGHNTVSWYQQALGQGPQFIFQYYREEENGRGNFPPRFSGLQFPNYSSELNVNALELDDSALYLCASSLNVGPNEQYFGPGTRLTVT.